The T cell receptor beta chain described here comes from a study of T cell responses to AZD1222 COVID-19 vaccine. Whole-study findings and limits: Among those given AZD1222, only 5 to 7 were seropositive at baseline.

Sequencing was performed with immunoSEQ multiplex PCR; in TCRdb, only in-frame clones are kept and a portion is missing. This sample has 90,000 to 120,000 clones, with around 94% found just once. Of note for this clone: What it recognizes is unknown. One junction end disagrees with the germline gene, perhaps due to a read error.

The germline V gene has CDR1 LGHDT and CDR2 YNNKEL (reference sequence). The CDR3 is 14 residues long. The TCR comes from an adult in good health. Sequencing used peripheral blood, obtained on day 0 of AZD1222 vaccination. The chain joins TRBV3-1 (or the pseudogene TRBV3-2) to TRBJ1-2; 8 nucleotides match TRBD1. The CDR3 is CASSSGTGPYGYAF. DNA of the CDR3: TGTGCCAGCAGCTCCGGGACAGGTCCCTATGGCTACGCCTTC.